One sample yielded the 26 T cell receptor beta chains listed below, sequenced in a study of control samples from healthy donors and cancer patients. The method was immunoSEQ multiplex PCR; TCRdb's version includes in-frame clones alone and lacks a portion of them. Here the sample spans hundreds of thousands of clones, around 90% being singletons. The specimen sequenced was PBMCs. Every receptor here comes from a man aged 35 to 55 with head and neck cancer.

This chain joins TRBV10-3 and TRBJ2-3; 10 nucleotides agree with TRBD2. The CDR3 covers 15 residues. V was pared by 2 bases and J by 1 base, with 0 bases of the junction left unmatched. CDR1 is ENHRY, CDR2 SYGVKD, per germline. The CDR3 region has the DNA TGTGCCATCAGTGAGACTAGCGGGGGCACAGATACGCAGTATTTT. Its translation: CAISETSGGTDTQYF.

V is TRBV25-1 and J is TRBJ1-1; 9 bases are a match to TRBD1. V lost 8 bases and J lost 4; bases outside the gene matches: 5. The germline V gene has CDR1 MGHDK and CDR2 SYGVNS. The CDR3 consists of 13 residues. As DNA, the CDR3 is TGTGCCAGCCGGGACAGGGAGGGCACTGAAGCTTTCTTT. This translates into CASRDREGTEAFF.

The chain carries TRBV12-5 and TRBJ1-2, with a possible D match to TRBD1 (6 bases). The CDR3 spans 14 residues. Trimming shortened V by 4 bases and J by 4 bases, and 13 bases separated the two germline ends. CDR1 is LGHNT, CDR2 FRNRAP, per germline. CDR3 loop: CASGSEGEPYGYTF. CDR3 nucleotide sequence: TGTGCTAGTGGTTCGGAGGGGGAGCCCTATGGCTACACCTTC.

This sequence joins TRBV5-5 and TRBJ1-1, with D unresolved. Germline CDR1 and CDR2: SGHKS and YYEKEE (reference sequence). V was pared by 0 bases and J by 7 bases, with 4 bases between. The CDR3 totals 11 residues. The chain's CDR3 is CASSLGYEAFF. CDR3 nucleotides: TGTGCCAGCAGCTTGGGGTATGAAGCTTTCTTT.

This clone was picked up one time. V gene TRBV5-4 combines with J gene TRBJ2-1; TRBD2 agrees at 13 bases. The ends lost 4 bases at V and 9 bases at J; junction bases unmatched: 7. The CDR3 sequence is 15 residues long. The germline CDR1 and CDR2 sequences are SGHNT and YYREEE (reference sequence). CDR3 protein: CASSPGLAGAGEQFF. The CDR3 DNA sequence: TGTGCCAGCAGCCCCGGACTAGCGGGAGCGGGTGAGCAGTTCTTC.

The rearrangement joins TRBV24-1 to TRBJ2-1; 9 nucleotides agree with TRBD1. V shed 2 bases and J 3 bases; nucleotides not matched to a gene: 4. The length of the CDR3 is 16 residues. Germline-derived CDR1 and CDR2 are KGHDR and SFDVKD. CDR3 sequence reads: CATSDSDRGDYNEQFF. The CDR3 region has the DNA TGTGCCACCAGTGATTCGGACAGGGGAGACTACAATGAGCAGTTCTTC.

This chain links TRBV7-2 with TRBJ1-5; 7 bases map to TRBD1. V shed 5 bases, J shed 2 bases, and the junction held 9 bases outside the gene matches. Germline V gene lookup returns CDR1 SGHTA and CDR2 FQGNSA. The CDR3 runs 16 residues. The CDR3 DNA reads as TGTGCCAGCAGCCCGGGACAGCCACCTCGCAATCAGCCCCAGCATTTT. It is translated as CASSPGQPPRNQPQHF.

This clone was detected once. The rearrangement joins TRBV12-3 or TRBV12-4 to TRBJ2-5, with D possibly matching TRBD2 (5 bases). V shed 2 bases and J shed 5 bases, with 9 bases lying between them. The CDR3 totals 13 residues. The CDR3 reads CASSLLEEETQYF. CDR3 DNA sequence: TGTGCCAGCAGTTTATTGGAGGAGGAGACCCAGTACTTC.

The chain recombines TRBV10-3 with TRBJ1-2, with 7 bases aligning to TRBD1. Germline V gene data show CDR1 as ENHRY and CDR2 as SYGVKD. The CDR3 has 13 amino acids. V lost 7 bases to trimming and J lost 3 bases; unmatched junction nucleotides: 5. CDR3 sequence: CAITDRVDYGYTF. The DNA for the CDR3 is TGTGCCATCACCGACAGGGTCGACTATGGCTACACCTTC.

This clone was seen just once. The genes are TRBV24-1 and TRBJ1-2, with a possible D match to TRBD1 (5 bases). The CDR3 spans 16 residues. Germline assignment: CDR1 KGHDR and CDR2 SFDVKD. The V and J ends lost 3 bases and 8 bases respectively, with 21 bases between them. CDR3 amino acids: CATSDENLGGPEGYTF. The DNA for the CDR3 is TGTGCCACCAGTGATGAAAACTTGGGGGGACCGGAAGGCTACACCTTC.

The chain recombines TRBV5-1 with TRBJ1-3; TRBD1 matches at 7 bases. V was pared by 0 bases and J by 0 bases, with 3 bases of the junction left unmatched. The CDR3 has 16 residues. CDR1 and CDR2 from the germline V gene are SGHRS and YFSETQ. This CDR3 reads CASSLEGATSGNTIYF. The CDR3 DNA is TGCGCCAGCAGCTTGGAGGGGGCCACCTCTGGAAACACCATATATTTT. Drawing the rest from reference TRBV5-1 and TRBJ1-3, the complete variable domain is KAGVTQTPRYLIKTRGQQVTLSCSPISGHRSVSWYQQTPGQGLQFLFEYFSETQRNKGNFPGRFSGRQFSNSRSEMNVSTLELGDSALYLCASSLEGATSGNTIYFGEGSWLTVV.

V gene TRBV9 combines with J gene TRBJ2-3; 7 positions agree with TRBD2. Germline V lookup: CDR1 SGDLS, CDR2 YYNGEE. V was pared by 3 bases and J by 9 bases, with 13 bases of the junction left unmatched. The CDR3 runs to 15 residues. This CDR3 is CASSAYAGVDGTQYF. The DNA for the CDR3 is TGTGCCAGCAGCGCCTATGCGGGGGTTGACGGAACGCAGTATTTT.

The genes are TRBV4-2 and TRBJ2-2, with 7 nucleotides matching TRBD2. CDR1 and CDR2 from the germline V gene are LGHNA and YNFKEQ. The CDR3 sequence is 16 residues long. The ends lost 1 base at V and 5 bases at J; junction bases unmatched: 7. The CDR3, as DNA: TGTGCCAGCAGCCAAGTTCCCGGGGGAGGGACCGGGGAGCTGTTTTTT. Amino acid sequence: CASSQVPGGGTGELFF.

This chain joins TRBV5-1 and TRBJ2-7; 9 bases agree with TRBD1. Germline V gene sequence: CDR1 SGHRS, CDR2 YFSETQ. The CDR3 length is 18 residues. V was pared by 5 bases and J by 6 bases, with 21 bases of the junction left unmatched. CDR3: CASSPRTGASVGKGEQYF. The CDR3 DNA follows: TGCGCCAGCAGTCCCCGGACAGGGGCCTCAGTTGGGAAGGGCGAGCAGTACTTC.

Remarks on this clone: A junction boundary mismatches the germline segment, possibly from a read error. The rearrangement uses TRBV6-1 and TRBJ2-3; D possibly corresponds to TRBD2 (6 bases). The germline V gene encodes CDR1 MNHNS and CDR2 SASEGT. The CDR3 is 11 residues long. The DNA for the CDR3 is TGTGCCAGCAGCGAAGCGGGTACGCAGTATTTT. It translates to CASSEAGTQYF.

The J gene is TRBJ1-1, the V gene TRBV7-2; a possible D gene is TRBD1 (5 bases). Germline V lookup: CDR1 SGHTA, CDR2 FQGNSA. Trimming took off 4 bases at V and 5 bases at J, with 14 bases between the two ends. This CDR3 is built from 14 residues. CDR3 sequence (DNA): TGTGCCAGCAGCTACAGGAGCTCAAGGACTGAAGCTTTCTTT. Translating gives CASSYRSSRTEAFF.

The chain couples TRBV5-5 to TRBJ2-1, with TRBD2 matching 14 bases. The V segment lost 0 bases and the J segment 1 base; nucleotides outside the gene matches: 9. The CDR3 spans 20 residues. Germline V gene lookup returns CDR1 SGHKS and CDR2 YYEKEE (reference sequence). The CDR3: CASSLGGGTSGRRSYNEQFF. For the CDR3, the DNA is TGTGCCAGCAGCTTGGGAGGGGGGACTAGCGGGAGAAGGTCCTACAATGAGCAGTTCTTC. Full variable domain (missing parts from reference TRBV5-5 and TRBJ2-1): DAGVTQSPTHLIKTRGQQVTLRCSPISGHKSVSWYQQVLGQGPQFIFQYYEKEERGRGNFPDRFSARQFPNYSSELNVNALLLGDSALYLCASSLGGGTSGRRSYNEQFFGPGTRLTVL.

The count of this clone is one. The V gene is TRBV25-1, the J gene TRBJ1-1; a possible D gene is TRBD1 (6 bases). The CDR3 has 17 amino acids. Germline V gives CDR1 MGHDK, CDR2 SYGVNS. The germline V and J ends were trimmed by 1 base and 5 bases, with 20 bases remaining between them. CDR3 sequence (DNA): TGTGCCAGCAGTGAATTCCGCAGGGGCGCCGAGGCGACTGAAGCTTTCTTT. It yields the protein CASSEFRRGAEATEAFF.

J is TRBJ1-4 and V is TRBV9; D uncertain. CDR1 is SGDLS and CDR2 is YYNGEE in the germline V gene. Trimming pared 4 bases from V and 8 bases from J, leaving 15 bases between. CDR3 length equals 14 residues. The CDR3 is CASSPSRTEEKLFF. The CDR3 coding sequence is TGTGCCAGCAGCCCCAGCCGGACGGAGGAAAAACTGTTTTTT. Looking up the rest from reference TRBV9 and TRBJ1-4 gives the full variable domain: DSGVTQTPKHLITATGQRVTLRCSPRSGDLSVYWYQQSLDQGLQFLIQYYNGEERAKGNILERFSAQQFPDLHSELNLSSLELGDSALYFCASSPSRTEEKLFFGSGTQLSVL.

The rearrangement links TRBV28 to TRBJ1-4; TRBD1 matches at 9 bases. The V and J ends lost 5 bases and 0 bases, in that order; junction bases with no gene match: 10. The CDR3 extends over 18 amino acids. The germline CDR1 and CDR2 sequences are MDHEN and SYDVKM. In nucleotides, the CDR3 is TGTGCCAGCAGTCTCGTTTCCGGGACAGGGCCAACTAATGAAAAACTGTTTTTT. It specifies CASSLVSGTGPTNEKLFF.

On this clone: The same CDR3 can be traced to other DNA sequences in this sample. This sequence joins TRBV18 and TRBJ2-7, with TRBD1 matching 10 bases. Germline values: CDR1 KGHSH, CDR2 LQKENI. V lost 2 bases to trimming and J lost 4 bases; unmatched junction nucleotides: 5. This CDR3 has 15 amino acids. Here the CDR3 reads CASSPSGTGVYEQYF. For the CDR3, the DNA is TGTGCCAGCTCACCATCCGGGACAGGGGTATACGAGCAGTACTTC.

CDR3 sequence reads: CASSPGQGAVETQYF. The CDR3, as DNA: TGCGCCAGCAGCCCCGGACAGGGGGCTGTAGAGACCCAGTACTTC. The V gene is TRBV5-1, the J gene TRBJ2-5; TRBD1 aligns across 11 bases. V lost 4 bases, J lost 4 bases, and 6 bases stayed unmatched. This CDR3 contains 15 residues. CDR1 is SGHRS and CDR2 is YFSETQ in the germline V gene.

V and J are TRBV11-2 and TRBJ2-3; D unresolved. V was cut by 5 bases and J by 0 bases, with 9 bases left in between. The CDR3 spans 14 residues. The germline V gene has CDR1 SGHAT and CDR2 FQNNGV. This chain's CDR3 is CASSLGVSTDTQYF. The CDR3 bases are TGTGCCAGCAGCCTAGGCGTCAGCACAGATACGCAGTATTTT. The full variable domain, in which reference TRBV11-2 and TRBJ2-3 provide the parts outside the CDR3, is EAGVAQSPRYKIIEKRQSVAFWCNPISGHATLYWYQQILGQGPKLLIQFQNNGVVDDSQLPKDRFSAERLKGVDSTLKIQPAKLEDSAVYLCASSLGVSTDTQYFGPGTRLTVL.

This clone was seen once. The V gene is TRBV28, the J gene TRBJ1-5, with 7 bases that match TRBD1. The ends lost 4 bases at V and 1 base at J; junction bases unmatched: 7. The germline CDR1 and CDR2 sequences are MDHEN and SYDVKM. The CDR3 sequence is 16 residues long. The CDR3 coding sequence is TGTGCCAGCAGTTGGGTAAGGGGGCTAAGCAATCAGCCCCAGCATTTT. Its protein product is CASSWVRGLSNQPQHF.

This clone has just a few counts. This chain joins TRBV14 and TRBJ2-5; TRBD2 matches at 12 bases. From germline, CDR1 is SGHDN and CDR2 FVKESK. The CDR3 is made up of 15 amino acids. The trim removed 5 bases at V and 5 bases at J, leaving 6 bases unmatched. The CDR3 spells CASSSTSGRAETQYF. The CDR3 DNA follows: TGTGCCAGCAGCTCGACTAGCGGGAGAGCGGAGACCCAGTACTTC.

The rearrangement joins TRBV7-3 to TRBJ1-1, with D maybe TRBD1 (6 bases). Germline CDR1 SGHTA, CDR2 FQGTGA. V was pared by 5 bases and J by 6 bases, with 13 bases between. The CDR3 has 13 residues. The CDR3 is CASSVQGLSEAFF. CDR3 nucleotides: TGTGCCAGCAGCGTACAGGGCTTATCTGAAGCTTTCTTT.